One sample yielded the 32 T cell receptor beta chains listed below, sequenced in a study of shared clonotypes between healthy human individuals. Assay used: immunoSEQ multiplex PCR; TCRdb lists only in-frame clones, some missing. Of about 500,000 clones listed, about 74% are singletons. The specimen sequenced was PBMCs. All receptors come from a middle-aged woman in good health. Some clones in this sample may be carry-over from other donors' samples.

The genes are TRBV18 and TRBJ2-2; 9 nucleotides match TRBD2. V shed 1 base, J shed 4 bases, and the junction held 7 bases outside the gene matches. Germline assignment: CDR1 KGHSH and CDR2 LQKENI. The CDR3 loop spans 17 amino acids. The CDR3 DNA reads TGTGCCAGCTCACCACGAGGGCTAGCGGGATCCACCGGGGAGCTGTTTTTT. Its protein product is CASSPRGLAGSTGELFF.

The chain recombines TRBV5-5 with TRBJ2-1; 13 bases match TRBD2. CDR3 size: 16 residues. The ends lost 0 bases at V and 4 bases at J; junction bases unmatched: 1. CDR1 is SGHKS, CDR2 YYEKEE, per germline (reference sequence). The CDR3 spells CASSLETSGRYNEQFF. The CDR3 DNA is TGTGCCAGCAGCTTGGAGACTAGCGGGAGGTACAATGAGCAGTTCTTC.

The chain links TRBV11-3 to TRBJ2-3; TRBD2 is a possible D gene (5 bases). Deletions cut 9 bases from V and 0 bases from J, with 10 bases between. The length of the CDR3 is 13 residues. Per the germline V gene, CDR1 is SGHNT and CDR2 is YENEEA. The DNA for the CDR3 is TGTGCCAGTGGAGCGGATAGCACAGATACGCAGTATTTT. Its protein product is CASGADSTDTQYF. Full variable domain (outside the CDR3, taken from reference TRBV11-3 and TRBJ2-3): EAGVVQSPRYKIIEKKQPVAFWCNPISGHNTLYWYLQNLGQGPELLIRYENEEAVDDSQLPKDRFSAERLKGVDSTLKIQPAELGDSAVYLCASGADSTDTQYFGPGTRLTVL.

The J gene is TRBJ2-7, the V gene TRBV5-6; D is perhaps TRBD1 (5 bases). Germline values: CDR1 SGHDT, CDR2 YYEEEE. V was cut by 6 bases and J by 7 bases, with 20 bases left in between. The CDR3 is made up of 14 amino acids. In DNA form, the CDR3 reads TGTGCCAGCATGGGGCGGATCACTACGGCGGAGCAGTACTTC. Protein: CASMGRITTAEQYF.

Details on this clone: A read error likely explains this, since a far larger clone differs by one base. The chain joins TRBV11-3 to TRBJ2-3; perhaps TRBD1 as D (5 bases). CDR1 is SGHNT, CDR2 YENEEA, per germline. This CDR3 has 13 residues. The CDR3 DNA sequence: TGTGCCAGCAGCTTAGGGATCACAGGTACGCAGTATTTT. It codes for CASSLGITGTQYF.

The rearrangement uses TRBV9 and TRBJ2-7, with D possibly being TRBD1 (5 bases). The germline gives CDR1 SGDLS, CDR2 YYNGEE. This CDR3 spans 15 amino acids. V gave up 3 bases and J gave up 3 bases, with 16 bases separating them. CDR3 protein: CASSGRDSMGYEQYF. In DNA form, the CDR3 reads TGTGCCAGCAGCGGGCGAGACAGCATGGGCTACGAGCAGTACTTC.

The chain has TRBV11-2 and TRBJ2-5; a weak D match, TRBD2 (6 bases). Germline lookup yields CDR1 SGHAT and CDR2 FQNNGV. The germline V and J ends were trimmed by 3 bases and 2 bases, with 16 bases remaining between them. CDR3 length: 16 residues. DNA for the CDR3: TGTGCCAGCAGCTTTAGCGGAAGCATCTTTCAAGAGACCCAGTACTTC. Its protein is CASSFSGSIFQETQYF.

The J gene is TRBJ2-7, the V gene TRBV25-1; either TRBD1 or TRBD2 may supply D (6 bases each). Germline V gene lookup returns CDR1 MGHDK and CDR2 SYGVNS. The CDR3 spans 15 residues. V lost 4 bases and J lost 2, with 15 bases in between. CDR3 residues: CASSVGGAQAYEQYF. The DNA of the CDR3 is TGTGCCAGCAGTGTGGGGGGCGCGCAGGCCTACGAGCAGTACTTC.

This chain links TRBV15 with TRBJ2-5; D possibly corresponds to TRBD2 (6 bases). The CDR3 is 14 residues long. Trimming took 1 base from V and 11 from J, leaving 17 bases between them. CDR1 is LNHNV and CDR2 is YYDKDF in the germline V gene (reference sequence). For the CDR3, the DNA is TGTGCCACCAGCAGAGGTGGGGAGGCCGAAACACAGTACTTC. Encoded protein: CATSRGGEAETQYF.

The V call is TRBV6-5, the J call TRBJ2-2; D is uncertain. Germline CDR1 is MNHEY and CDR2 is SVGAGI. V lost 2 bases to trimming and J lost 5 bases, with 3 bases between them. The CDR3 has 12 amino acids. This CDR3 is CASSYGTGELFF. As DNA, the CDR3 is TGTGCCAGCAGTTACGGTACCGGGGAGCTGTTTTTT.

With respect to this clone: A far larger clone is one base from this, pointing to a likely read error. The conserved phenylalanine or tryptophan normally closing the CDR3 is absent here, so this likely arose from a read error. In DNA, the CDR3 is TGTGCCAGCAGTGAACCGGGACAGGGGGTCTATGGCTACACCTCC. Its translation is CASSEPGQGVYGYTS. This sequence joins TRBV2 and TRBJ1-2, with 11 bases that match TRBD1. After removal of 2 bases from V and 4 bases from J, the junction contained 3 bases not matched to a gene. The CDR3 is made up of 15 amino acids. From germline, CDR1 is SNHLY and CDR2 FYNNEI.

Ten or more counts support this clone. The chain employs TRBV7-8 and TRBJ1-2; a weak D match, TRBD1 (5 bases). Trimming stripped 5 bases from V and 3 bases from J, with 19 bases between. Germline CDR1 and CDR2: SGHVS and FQNEAQ. The CDR3 runs to 16 residues. In DNA form, the CDR3 reads TGTGCCAGCAGCCCGACCGCGGGCAGGGTTCACTATGGCTACACCTTC. This gives the protein CASSPTAGRVHYGYTF.

The chain recombines TRBV27 with TRBJ1-6, with D possibly being TRBD1 (6 bases). Germline-derived CDR1 and CDR2 are MNHEY and SMNVEV (reference sequence). Trimming took 2 bases from V and 6 from J, leaving 17 bases between them. CDR3 size: 17 residues. In DNA, the CDR3 is TGTGCCAGCAGTTTAAGGTCCGGGGGACACCCTAATTCACCCCTCCACTTT. This encodes CASSLRSGGHPNSPLHF.

This chain links TRBV6-1 with TRBJ2-7, with unresolved D. The CDR3 has 16 residues. V was cut by 2 bases and J by 2 bases, with 16 bases left in between. Germline-derived CDR1 and CDR2 are MNHNS and SASEGT. CDR3 nucleotides: TGTGCCAGCAGTGAATTGTCTAGGGTAATGACCTACGAGCAGTACTTC. As protein: CASSELSRVMTYEQYF.

This clone was recorded once. The chain carries TRBV28 and TRBJ2-3; tentatively, D is TRBD2 (5 bases). Germline loops: CDR1 MDHEN, CDR2 SYDVKM. The V end lost 0 bases, the J end lost 6 bases, and 7 bases lay between the germline ends. The CDR3 contains 13 residues. The CDR3 sequence: CASSLWSGDTQYF. In DNA form, the CDR3 reads TGTGCCAGCAGTTTATGGTCGGGGGATACGCAGTATTTT.

The chain is built from TRBV18 and TRBJ2-7, with D tentatively TRBD1 (6 bases). Germline-derived CDR1 and CDR2 are KGHSH and LQKENI. The CDR3 spans 14 residues. With 6 bases removed from V and 0 bases from J, the gap between germline ends came to 12 bases. DNA of the CDR3: TGTGCCAGCTCGACCGGGACACTCTCCTACGAGCAGTACTTC. This gives the protein CASSTGTLSYEQYF.

The rearrangement joins TRBV18 to TRBJ2-2, with unresolved D. Deletions cut 2 bases from V and 14 bases from J, with 15 bases between. The CDR3 totals 13 residues. The V gene's germline CDR1 is KGHSH and CDR2 LQKENI. The CDR3 sequence: CASSPWTDKGLFF. In nucleotides, the CDR3 is TGTGCCAGCTCACCATGGACGGATAAGGGACTGTTTTTT.

The chain has TRBV21-1 and TRBJ2-2; the table's D call, TRBD1, has no DNA check behind it. TRBV21-1 is a recognized pseudogene. The CDR3 is made up of 20 amino acids. CDR3 loop: CASSPRGRLVGVRGTGELFF. The CDR3 DNA reads as TGTGCCAGCAGCCCCAGGGGACGGCTAGTGGGAGTTCGGGGCACCGGGGAGCTGTTTTTT.

On this clone itself: A junction boundary mismatches the germline segment, possibly from a read error. This sample includes further DNA sequences coding for the same CDR3. This chain links TRBV30 with TRBJ1-2, with 7 positions matching TRBD1. CDR3 length: 16 amino acids. The germline gives CDR1 GTSNPN, CDR2 SVGIG (reference sequence). CDR3 DNA: TGCGCCCGGAGTGTCAACCCACAGGGGACTCACTATGGCTACACCTTC. This codes for CARSVNPQGTHYGYTF.

This clone was observed a handful of times. The chain recombines TRBV12-2 with TRBJ1-4. TRBV12-2 is annotated as a pseudogene. The CDR3 runs 15 residues. The CDR3 spells CASRPQRATNEKLFF. Here the CDR3 DNA reads TGTGCAAGTCGCCCGCAACGAGCAACTAATGAAAAACTGTTTTTT.

The rearrangement joins TRBV10-3 to TRBJ1-5; 8 nucleotides align to TRBD1. The CDR3 consists of 14 residues. V shed 3 bases and J 7 bases; nucleotides not matched to a gene: 5. The germline V gene has CDR1 ENHRY and CDR2 SYGVKD. CDR3 DNA sequence: TGTGCCATCAGTGACCCGACAGGGGCCCAGCCCCAGCATTTT. Amino acids: CAISDPTGAQPQHF.

There are many counts of this clone. The chain employs TRBV5-1 and TRBJ2-1; maybe TRBD2 (6 bases). Germline CDR1 and CDR2: SGHRS and YFSETQ. Trimming pared 0 bases from V and 14 bases from J, leaving 18 bases between. The CDR3 length is 14 residues. In DNA form, the CDR3 reads TGCGCCAGCAGCTTGGGTAGCGGAGCCTACGGGGAGTTCTTC. It is translated as CASSLGSGAYGEFF.

V and J are TRBV25-1 and TRBJ1-1; a weak D match, TRBD1 (6 bases). The CDR3 consists of 15 residues. Germline-derived CDR1 and CDR2 are MGHDK and SYGVNS. V dropped 1 base and J dropped 1 base, with 10 bases sitting between them. The CDR3 here is CASSEWEDRNTEAFF. The CDR3 DNA follows: TGTGCCAGCAGTGAATGGGAGGACAGGAACACTGAAGCTTTCTTT.

The chain is built from TRBV5-1 and TRBJ1-2; TRBD1 aligns across 7 bases. V lost 4 bases to trimming and J lost 8 bases; unmatched junction nucleotides: 14. The V gene's germline CDR1 is SGHRS and CDR2 YFSETQ. The CDR3 covers 15 residues. The CDR3 region has the DNA TGCGCCAGCAGCACGACAGGGAAAAGGATACGGGGCTACACCTTC. This codes for CASSTTGKRIRGYTF. Variable domain in full (rest from reference TRBV5-1 and TRBJ1-2): KAGVTQTPRYLIKTRGQQVTLSCSPISGHRSVSWYQQTPGQGLQFLFEYFSETQRNKGNFPGRFSGRQFSNSRSEMNVSTLELGDSALYLCASSTTGKRIRGYTFGSGTRLTVV.

The chain uses TRBV2 and TRBJ2-1, with 9 positions matching TRBD2. V was clipped by 11 bases and J by 10 bases; unmatched bases: 15. Germline-derived CDR1 and CDR2 are SNHLY and FYNNEI. The CDR3 extends over 14 amino acids. The CDR3 DNA reads TGTGCCTACGTCCCGCGGGAGGGCCCCGAGGAGCAGTTCTTC. It is translated as CAYVPREGPEEQFF.

The chain combines TRBV11-1 with TRBJ2-7; weak D call: TRBD1 (5 bases). Trimming stripped 5 bases from V and 4 bases from J, with 15 bases between. In germline, CDR1 is SGHAT, CDR2 FQDESV (reference sequence). The CDR3 has 14 residues. The CDR3 spells CASSPTVPTYEQYF. Written as DNA, the CDR3 is TGTGCCAGCAGCCCGACAGTGCCGACATACGAGCAGTACTTC.

On this clone: This is likely an artifact of a read error, given a far larger clone one base away. Different DNA sequences within this sample yield the same CDR3. This rearrangement joins TRBV30 to TRBJ1-5, with unresolved D. The CDR3 spans 14 residues. Germline V gene sequence: CDR1 GTSNPN, CDR2 SVGIG (reference sequence). CDR3 bases: TGTGCCTGGAGTGTGATACAAAGCAATCAGCCTCAGCATTTT. Translated, it gives CAWSVIQSNQPQHF.

The chain combines TRBV6-6 with TRBJ2-7; 11 bases agree with TRBD2. The J segment lost 5 bases and the V segment lost 5 bases, leaving 5 bases of the junction unmatched. Germline V CDR1 and CDR2: MNHNY, SVGAGI (reference sequence). The length of the CDR3 is 14 residues. The CDR3 DNA follows: TGTGCCAGCAGTCTGACTAGCGGGATCGACGAGCAGTACTTC. Its protein product is CASSLTSGIDEQYF.

To note about this clone: The sample carries other DNA sequences with the same CDR3. The rearrangement joins TRBV18 to TRBJ2-7; D not resolved. Germline values: CDR1 KGHSH, CDR2 LQKENI. CDR3 length: 13 residues. Trimming took off 0 bases at V and 4 bases at J, with 7 bases between the two ends. CDR3 region: CASSPPLAYEQYF. The DNA for the CDR3 is TGTGCCAGCTCACCACCGCTGGCGTACGAGCAGTACTTC.

V is TRBV18 and J is TRBJ1-1; D is uncertain. V shed 6 bases and J shed 0 bases, with 17 bases lying between them. From germline, CDR1 is KGHSH and CDR2 LQKENI. The CDR3 spans 16 residues. This chain's CDR3 is CASSLQEGFMNTEAFF. The CDR3 DNA sequence: TGTGCCAGCTCCCTCCAAGAGGGTTTCATGAACACTGAAGCTTTCTTT. Variable domain in full (rest from reference TRBV18 and TRBJ1-1): NAGVMQNPRHLVRRRGQEARLRCSPMKGHSHVYWYRQLPEEGLKFMVYLQKENIIDESGMPKERFSAEFPKEGPSILRIQQVVRGDSAAYFCASSLQEGFMNTEAFFGQGTRLTVV.

CDR3 region: CSVEDISETGELFF. DNA for the CDR3: TGCAGCGTTGAAGATATATCAGAAACCGGGGAGCTGTTTTTT. This chain connects TRBV29-1 to TRBJ2-2; no firm D call. V shed 0 bases and J shed 5 bases, with 10 bases lying between them. The CDR3 sequence is 14 residues long. Germline CDR1 and CDR2: SQVTM and ANQGSEA.

The V and J genes are TRBV7-9 and TRBJ1-5, with 7 bases that match TRBD1. The CDR3 is 14 amino acids. J was trimmed by 7 bases and V by 6 bases; bases with no gene match: 9. Germline loops: CDR1 SEHNR, CDR2 FQNEAQ (reference sequence). Written as DNA, the CDR3 is TGTGCCAGCAGTAGCACAGGGGTTAACCAGCCCCAGCATTTT. Translated: CASSSTGVNQPQHF.